Listed here are 9 T cell receptor beta chains from one sample, sequenced in a study of T cell responses to AZD1222 COVID-19 vaccine. Libraries were prepared by immunoSEQ multiplex PCR; TCRdb keeps only in-frame clonotypes and omits some of them. The data contain over 120,000 clones, about 93% of them singletons. Sequencing used peripheral blood, obtained on day 0 of AZD1222 vaccination. These receptors originate from an adult in good health.

This chain joins TRBV2 and TRBJ2-7; D gene unclear. The CDR3 loop spans 12 amino acids. Germline V CDR1 and CDR2: SNHLY, FYNNEI. Trimming took off 8 bases at V and 0 bases at J, with 8 bases between the two ends. CDR3 coding DNA: TGTGCCAGCGTGTCTATCTCCTACGAGCAGTACTTC. Translated, it gives CASVSISYEQYF.

CDR3 residues: CASSRGAFGTEAFF. CDR3 in DNA: TGTGCCAGCAGCCGGGGGGCTTTTGGGACTGAAGCTTTCTTT. This chain links TRBV7-2 with TRBJ1-1; D is possibly TRBD1 (6 bases). The CDR3 has 14 residues. The V gene lost 5 bases and the J gene lost 5 bases, with 15 bases spanning the gap. Germline CDR1 reads SGHTA; CDR2 reads FQGNSA.

The V call is TRBV19, the J call TRBJ2-7; 8 bases align to TRBD1. Germline CDR1 reads LNHDA; CDR2 reads SQIVND (reference sequence). After removal of 5 bases from V and 4 bases from J, the junction contained 4 bases not matched to a gene. CDR3 size: 13 residues. The CDR3 coding sequence is TGTGCCAGTAGTCGACAGGGGTCTTACGAGCAGTACTTC. This translates into CASSRQGSYEQYF. Full variable domain (remainder filled in from reference TRBV19 and TRBJ2-7): DGGITQSPKYLFRKEGQNVTLSCEQNLNHDAMYWYRQDPGQGLRLIYYSQIVNDFQKGDIAEGYSVSREKKESFPLTVTSAQKNPTAFYLCASSRQGSYEQYFGPGTRLTVT.

A few counts support this clone. The J gene is TRBJ1-4, the V gene TRBV30, with 7 bases lining up with TRBD1. Germline V CDR1 and CDR2: GTSNPN, SVGIG (reference sequence). The CDR3 sequence is 13 residues long. After removal of 8 bases from V and 7 bases from J, the junction contained 10 bases not matched to a gene. For the CDR3, the DNA is TGTGCCCAGGGGGTGCAGGGAGGTGAAAAACTGTTTTTT. The encoded protein is CAQGVQGGEKLFF. The whole variable domain, remainder taken from reference TRBV30 and TRBJ1-4, is SQTIHQWPATLVQPVGSPLSLECTVEGTSNPNLYWYRQAAGRGLQLLFYSVGIGQISSEVPQNLSASRPQDRQFILSSKKLLLSDSGFYLCAQGVQGGEKLFFGSGTQLSVL.

The J gene is TRBJ2-7, the V gene TRBV6-5; TRBD1 matches at 7 bases. V lost 2 bases, J lost 2 bases, and 6 bases stayed unmatched. Germline V CDR1 and CDR2: MNHEY, SVGAGI. The CDR3 is 15 amino acids. CDR3 bases: TGTGCCAGCAGTTACCTCCGACAGGGCCCCTACGAGCAGTACTTC. This translates into CASSYLRQGPYEQYF.

V usage is TRBV24-1 and J usage is TRBJ1-4; 11 bases agree with TRBD1. Per the germline V gene, CDR1 is KGHDR and CDR2 is SFDVKD. The CDR3 extends over 15 amino acids. Losses at the gene ends were 4 bases for V and 7 bases for J; bases not matched to a gene: 4. CDR3 DNA: TGTGCCACCAGTGACAGGACAGGGGGCGGTGAAAAACTGTTTTTT. It yields the protein CATSDRTGGGEKLFF.

The genes are TRBV6-5 and TRBJ1-2; possible D gene TRBD1, 5 bases. The CDR3 is made up of 15 amino acids. The germline V gene has CDR1 MNHEY and CDR2 SVGAGI. Trimming shortened V by 5 bases and J by 0 bases, and 13 bases separated the two germline ends. The CDR3 protein is CASSNRRGANYGYTF. CDR3 DNA sequence: TGTGCCAGCAGTAACAGGAGGGGAGCTAACTATGGCTACACCTTC.

The V call is TRBV28, the J call TRBJ1-2; D is perhaps TRBD1 (6 bases). The V and J ends lost 2 bases and 6 bases respectively, with 13 bases between them. The CDR3 runs to 14 residues. CDR1 is MDHEN and CDR2 is SYDVKM in the germline V gene. The CDR3 is CASSLAVKGDGYTF. The CDR3 DNA reads as TGTGCCAGCAGTTTAGCGGTAAAGGGGGATGGCTACACCTTC.

This chain joins TRBV28 and TRBJ2-5; 10 bases are a match to TRBD1. Germline V gene lookup returns CDR1 MDHEN and CDR2 SYDVKM. J was trimmed by 5 bases and V by 5 bases; bases with no gene match: 5. CDR3 size: 14 residues. The DNA for the CDR3 is TGTGCCAGCAGTAAGACAGGGGGCGTGGAGACCCAGTACTTC. Amino acids: CASSKTGGVETQYF.